This T cell receptor beta chain stems from a study of human T cells and chemical hapten exposure (dated by TCRdb to the early 2020s). For context, the study as a whole: For sensitization, 2% DPC in acetone was applied to a 2 cm by 2 cm area of upper inner arm skin. Libraries were pooled for sequencing, and variation in per-sample TCR yields was attributed mainly to small differences in library volumes within the pool. In alopecia patients, the study followed how the peripheral blood TCR repertoire changed in vivo over primary and secondary sensitization to diphenylcyclopropenone (DPC), a hapten. Patients additionally received weekly therapeutic DPC doses to the scalp throughout the approximately 25-week study period. Blood samples were taken from patients before sensitization (week 0) and at 2, 6 and about 24 weeks after DPC sensitization. Most of the patients in the cohort were female, and the cohort covered alopecia areata with under or over 50% scalp involvement, alopecia totalis and alopecia universalis. Patch testing was done on the upper back using Finn chambers containing 0.01% DPC, and results were scored after 6 days according to International Contact Dermatitis Research Group standards. Roughly 30 alopecia patients provided blood for TCR sequencing at one to four time points (pre-sensitization, 2, 6 and 24 weeks).

Libraries came from RACE. The sequencer listed for this sample is NextSeq 500. During library preparation, unique molecular identifiers were attached to individual cDNA molecules so that TCRs could be counted in a quantitative, reproducible way. From each blood RNA sample, both TCR alpha and TCR beta chains were sequenced. The paper's data handling went like this. Samples had a median of 95,638 TCRs, with a range from 23,224 to 690,600. V, J and CDR3 annotation of the TCR reads was carried out using the Decombinator software suite. Every sample was subsampled to the same number of TCRs (28,000) for the PS versus PT1 abundance plots. Expanded TCRs were defined as absent before sensitization and observed at least eight times at the 2-week time point. Through fastp at Q25 and MiXCR, TCRdb rebuilt clones from the public reads, retaining in-frame beta chains. CDR3 protein sequences are deduplicated, and each keeps its most common genes and DNA. TCRdb assigned the V and J calls; the authors' analysis was not used. Present in this sample are more than 250,000 distinct CDR3 sequences, 7.5% to 8% of which were seen just once. 1.2% of the sample rests with the top ten.

The research as a whole found: DPC sensitization did not change how many TCRs were above 1 in 1000 frequency, and no evidence was found of alterations in global repertoire structure. A positive correlation was found between the number of PT1 expanded TCRs and patch test score, with significance reached at thresholds 8, 16 and 32 but not 4. Because every patient had alopecia, a presumed autoimmune disease, the patients' immune response might differ from that of healthy individuals. Expanded TCRs formed significantly more large CDR3 similarity clusters than pre-sensitization or healthy control sets, consistent with antigen-driven responses. After repeated subsampling, the strength of the expansion versus patch-test correlation and the threshold at which it became significant changed.

Taken with the paper, the label for time point translates to: pre-sensitization, week 0. The treatment or condition label corresponds to: therapeutic diphenylcyclopropenone sensitization with weekly scalp DPC. At each patch-test visit, blood was drawn before the patch test was applied. To be eligible, patients had to be aged 18 to 70, diagnosed with alopecia and judged suitable for DPC therapy, while pregnant patients were excluded. Unfractionated whole blood was collected in Tempus Blood RNA tubes, and total RNA was extracted from that blood. From cysteine to phenylalanine, the CDR3 is 14 amino acids long. Only CDR3 DNA is held: 42 bases, read in frame from base 1. The V end loses 3 bases and the J end loses 0 bases, and a stretch of 6 bases separates them. CDR1 and CDR2 (MDHEN, SYDVKM) derive from the germline V gene. This clonotype was observed a handful of times. Its antigen specificity is not known. No quality values exist for individual bases; no much larger clone is one base distant.

The sequenced sample was whole blood, obtained in connection with sensitization to the hapten diphenylcyclopropenone (DPC). The TCR originated in a man between 18 and 29 years old with alopecia areata. Some clones in this sample may be carry-over from other donors' samples. Recombination connected TRBV28 to TRBJ2-1, with no D gene named confidently. The encoded CDR3 is CASSFRSSYNEQFF. The DNA sequence follows: TGTGCCAGCAGTTTCCGGAGCTCCTACAATGAGCAGTTCTTC.